This T cell receptor beta chain is from a study of technical replicates of blood from a few donors (dated by TCRdb to 2016 to 2017). The library was built by means of the immunoSEQ multiplex PCR assay. TCRdb provides this immuneACCESS table in a form limited to in-frame rearrangements. Some clones are lacking; in checked studies, under half of them reflect an unresolved V gene, and why the rest are absent is not known. The sample records fewer than 80,000 clones, 70% to 90% of which are singletons. 4.8% of the sample rests with the top ten. V and J are truncated by 1 base and 6 bases respectively, leaving an intervening sequence of 12 bases. Reading from cysteine to phenylalanine, the CDR3 counts 15 amino acids. CDR3 DNA only is kept here, 45 bases in frame from base 1. Reading the germline V gene gives CDR1 KGHSH and CDR2 LQKENI. About this clone itself: What antigen it recognizes has not been identified. The input lacks base qualities; no much larger clone sits a single base away.

The rearranged chain carries TRBV18 and TRBJ2-2, with a tentative D gene TRBD2 over 5 matching bases. The receptor's source is a human donor in good health. Some clones in this sample may be carry-over from other donors' samples. The source material was PBMCs. The nucleotides are TGTGCCAGCTCACCACAGGAGCGGCCTGCCGGGGAGCTGTTTTTT. Its protein is CASSPQERPAGELFF.